Listed below are T cell receptor beta chains from one sample, sequenced in a study of technical replicates of blood from a handful of donors. Method: immunoSEQ multiplex PCR; TCRdb's copy keeps in-frame clones and lacks some. The sample holds approximately 85,000 clones, around 94% seen once. The sequenced sample consisted of T cells isolated from PBMCs. These receptors all stem from a human donor in good health. Both conserved end residues are part of each CDR3.

v_call cdr3_aa
TRBV5-1 CASSFVGGATDTQYF
TRBV10-1 CASSESYLRGACNEKLFF
TRBV6-6 CASSAALTPYEQYF
TRBV20-1 CSARVNEQYF
TRBV10-1 CASSDLAGGTDTQYF
TRBV9 CASSVGGQGDNQPQHF
TRBV6-5 CASSYSVGGQPQHF
TRBV6-5 CASRNRGQPEETQYF
TRBV14 CASSPSWDSNSYEQYF
TRBV5-5 CASSSTPDRVRSDYGYTF